This is a list of T cell receptor beta chains from one sample in a study of T-cell memory formation after mild COVID-19. TCRdb fed the 5' RACE reads into MiXCR, producing one record per CDR3 protein. The table records under 200,000 distinct CDR3 sequences, around 10% of them present only once. The sequencing input was PBMCs or a T cell subset sorted from them (not recorded which). These receptors were taken from a man aged 18 to 29 who had mild COVID-19 (a few samples of this study predate the infection). Cell type and time point are not known. Each CDR3 is given with its conserved first and last residue. D genes are given only for firm matches. A row's size may be missing; if present it is once, few, many or a size class.

clone size,CDR3 length,J gene,D gene,V gene,CDR3 protein,CDR3 DNA
.,13,TRBJ1-1,TRBD1,TRBV24-1,CATSERQGTEAFF,TGTGCCACCAGTGAACGACAGGGCACTGAAGCTTTCTTT
.,13,TRBJ2-5,.,TRBV5-1,CASSGRWGETQYF,TGCGCCAGCAGCGGCAGATGGGGCGAGACCCAGTACTTC
few,13,TRBJ1-4,.,TRBV4-3,CASSQDGPEKLFF,TGCGCCAGCAGCCAAGATGGTCCGGAAAAACTGTTTTTT
.,14,TRBJ1-1,TRBD1,TRBV29-1,CSVPGQALNTEAFF,TGCAGCGTTCCGGGACAGGCATTGAACACTGAAGCTTTCTTT
few,13,TRBJ2-7,.,TRBV6-2/TRBV6-3,CASGHESSYEQYF,TGTGCCAGTGGACATGAGAGCTCCTACGAGCAGTACTTC
.,16,TRBJ2-5,TRBD2,TRBV10-1,CASSESASGDQETQYF,TGCGCCAGCAGTGAGTCGGCTAGCGGGGACCAAGAGACCCAGTACTTC
many,14,TRBJ2-3,.,TRBV5-1,CASSLGGMTDTQYF,TGCGCCAGCAGCTTGGGGGGGATGACAGATACGCAGTATTTT
.,11,TRBJ1-1,TRBD1,TRBV18,CATRGDTEAFF,TGTGCCACCAGGGGGGACACTGAAGCTTTCTTT
few,16,TRBJ2-1,TRBD1,TRBV5-4,CASSLARTGGHNEQFF,TGTGCCAGCAGCTTGGCCCGGACAGGGGGCCACAATGAGCAGTTCTTC
many,14,TRBJ2-5,TRBD1,TRBV7-9,CASKGTVYQETQYF,TGTGCCAGCAAGGGGACAGTGTACCAAGAGACCCAGTACTTC
few,12,TRBJ2-1,.,TRBV20-1,CSAPKAGNEQFF,TGCAGTGCTCCCAAGGCGGGCAATGAGCAGTTCTTC
few,13,TRBJ2-4,.,TRBV10-3,CAISEPGRNIQYF,TGTGCCATCAGTGAACCAGGGAGGAACATTCAGTACTTC
few,11,TRBJ1-6,.,TRBV7-2,CASSFLQTLHF,TGTGCCAGCAGCTTCCTTCAGACCCTCCACTTT
few,14,TRBJ1-2,TRBD1,TRBV7-2,CASSLIRTGWGYTF,TGTGCCAGCAGCTTAATCCGGACAGGGTGGGGCTACACCTTC
.,14,TRBJ2-1,TRBD2,TRBV20-1,CSAAPGLAYNEQFF,TGCAGTGCGGCCCCGGGACTAGCCTACAATGAGCAGTTCTTC
.,15,TRBJ2-5,.,TRBV6-2/TRBV6-3,CASSYSTGRQETQYF,TGTGCCAGCAGTTACAGCACGGGGAGGCAAGAGACCCAGTACTTC
few,14,TRBJ1-2,TRBD1,TRBV5-1,CASSFLTGVDGYTF,TGCGCCAGCAGCTTCCTGACAGGGGTTGATGGCTACACCTTC
.,15,TRBJ1-2,.,TRBV27,CASSFSPGGVYGYTF,TGTGCCAGCAGTTTTTCCCCCGGAGGCGTGTATGGCTACACCTTC
.,18,TRBJ2-5,.,TRBV7-9,CASSLFNWRTVIEETQYF,TGTGCCAGCAGCTTATTCAATTGGCGGACAGTCATAGAAGAGACCCAGTACTTC
many,12,TRBJ2-3,.,TRBV30,CAWSVGGDTQYF,TGTGCCTGGAGTGTAGGGGGGGATACGCAGTATTTT
.,14,TRBJ1-2,.,TRBV6-5,CASSVEGRLRGYTF,TGTGCCAGTTCCGTAGAGGGCCGCCTTAGGGGCTACACCTTC
few,16,TRBJ2-5,TRBD2,TRBV5-1,CASSPAAAGAQETQYF,TGCGCCAGCAGCCCCGCCGCAGCGGGGGCCCAAGAGACCCAGTACTTC
.,14,TRBJ1-1,.,TRBV2,CASSLGPRPPTAFF,TGTGCCAGCAGCCTCGGACCCCGCCCGCCGACTGCTTTCTTT
.,16,TRBJ1-1,.,TRBV18,CASSQRQDSRTHTAFF,TGTGCCAGCTCACAGAGGCAGGACTCTAGAACTCATACGGCTTTCTTT
many,15,TRBJ2-5,.,TRBV30,CAWSVDSYYQETQYF,TGTGCCTGGAGTGTGGACAGTTACTACCAAGAGACCCAGTACTTC
few,15,TRBJ2-5,.,TRBV5-5,CASSLGLGTQETQYF,TGTGCCAGCAGCTTGGGACTTGGCACCCAGGAGACCCAGTACTTC
many,14,TRBJ2-4,.,TRBV7-2,CASSLATGINIQYF,TGTGCCAGCAGCTTAGCAACAGGGATAAACATTCAGTACTTC
few,13,TRBJ2-3,.,TRBV12-5,CASGFQGWDTQYF,TGTGCTAGTGGTTTTCAGGGATGGGATACGCAGTATTTT
few,14,TRBJ1-2,TRBD1,TRBV10-3,CAISDGTGDYGYTF,TGTGCCATCAGTGACGGGACAGGGGACTATGGCTACACCTTC
many,12,TRBJ2-5,.,TRBV7-9,CASSWTQETQYF,TGTGCCAGCAGCTGGACACAAGAGACCCAGTACTTC
few,12,TRBJ1-5,.,TRBV21-1,CASKGAGQPQHF,TGTGCCTCCAAAGGGGCAGGGCAGCCCCAGCATTTT
.,14,TRBJ2-7,TRBD1,TRBV12-3/TRBV12-4,CASRPGQGTGEQYF,TGTGCCAGCAGGCCTGGACAGGGAACGGGGGAGCAGTACTTC
.,16,TRBJ2-5,TRBD1,TRBV4-2,CASSQDWAGGQETQYF,TGTGCCAGCAGCCAAGATTGGGCAGGGGGCCAAGAGACCCAGTACTTC
few,15,TRBJ2-2,.,TRBV20-1,CSAREPGRDTGELFF,TGCAGTGCTAGAGAACCCGGGCGGGACACCGGGGAGCTGTTTTTT
.,15,TRBJ2-7,.,TRBV6-5,CASSPTGIPAYEQYF,TGTGCCAGCAGCCCTACAGGGATCCCCGCCTACGAGCAGTACTTC
.,14,TRBJ2-2,.,TRBV7-2,CASSRQPNTGELFF,TGTGCCAGCAGCCGACAGCCGAACACCGGGGAGCTGTTTTTT
few,15,TRBJ2-3,.,TRBV9,CASSANPLVADTQYF,TGTGCCAGCAGCGCTAACCCACTAGTCGCAGATACGCAGTATTTT
few,14,TRBJ2-7,.,TRBV15,CATSTDPGPYEQYF,TGTGCCACCAGCACGGATCCGGGGCCATACGAGCAGTACTTC
few,14,TRBJ2-6,.,TRBV10-3,CAISEFAGANVLTF,TGTGCCATCAGTGAGTTTGCTGGGGCCAACGTCCTGACTTTC
.,14,TRBJ1-2,TRBD1,TRBV9,CASSVLDRVYGYTF,TGTGCCAGCAGCGTCCTCGACAGGGTCTATGGCTACACCTTC
few,11,TRBJ2-5,.,TRBV6-5,CASKQSETQYF,TGTGCCAGCAAGCAGTCAGAGACCCAGTACTTC
few,14,TRBJ1-5,.,TRBV20-1,CSARSAGSNQPQHF,TGCAGTGCCCGATCCGCGGGTAGCAATCAGCCCCAGCATTTT
few,15,TRBJ1-6,.,TRBV7-9,CASSPRGGYNSPLHF,TGTGCCAGCAGCCCCCGGGGGGGTTATAATTCACCCCTCCACTTT
few,13,TRBJ2-7,.,TRBV4-2,CASSQDPFYEQYF,TGTGCCAGCAGCCAAGATCCGTTCTACGAGCAGTACTTC
.,14,TRBJ2-7,.,TRBV5-1,CASRSAEGPYEQYF,TGCGCCAGCCGCTCCGCGGAGGGACCCTACGAGCAGTACTTC
few,14,TRBJ1-1,.,TRBV10-1,CASSSGASRNEAFF,TGCGCCAGCAGTTCTGGGGCTTCAAGGAATGAAGCTTTCTTT
.,13,TRBJ2-2,.,TRBV20-1,CSASDTNTGELFF,TGCAGTGCATCGGACACAAACACCGGGGAGCTGTTTTTT
.,15,TRBJ1-6,TRBD1,TRBV12-3/TRBV12-4,CASSPGQGLYSPLHF,TGTGCCAGCAGTCCCGGACAGGGCCTTTATTCACCCCTCCACTTT
few,15,TRBJ2-3,.,TRBV5-1,CASSLRGTSTDTQYF,TGCGCCAGCAGCTTGAGAGGGACTAGCACAGATACGCAGTATTTT
few,15,TRBJ1-2,.,TRBV2,CASSEPESARGGYTF,TGTGCCAGCAGTGAACCCGAGTCAGCACGCGGGGGCTACACCTTC
few,13,TRBJ2-5,.,TRBV6-1,CASRQQREETQYF,TGTGCCAGCAGACAACAAAGAGAAGAGACCCAGTACTTC
many,14,TRBJ1-1,TRBD1,TRBV5-1,CASDTGQADTEAFF,TGCGCCAGCGATACTGGACAGGCGGACACTGAAGCTTTCTTT